The following is a T cell receptor (beta chain) sequence with its context. The data were produced by immunoSEQ multiplex PCR, yet TCRdb's version contains in-frame clones alone and is incomplete. The sample has around 170,000 clones, 80% to 90% seen once. The CDR3 length is 16 residues. The junction had 9 bases not matched to a gene; V was cut back by 0 bases and J by 7 bases. The data belong to a study of blood T cell repertoires in COVID-19. Study-level information: Both acute and convalescent COVID-19 samples were obtained from the United States, Italy and Spain. Sources were T cells, B-cell-depleted T cells, or PBMCs; the material itself was cDNA or gDNA.

This clonotype originated in a woman in her seventies with acute or convalescent COVID-19. The specimen sequenced was peripheral blood. The chain is built from TRBV5-3 and TRBJ1-2; 10 bases match TRBD1. TRBV5-3 is an open reading frame whose function is uncertain. The CDR3 DNA sequence: TGTGCCAGAAGCTTGGGACAGGGGGCGCTGGCTGTTGGCTACACCTTC. Amino acid sequence: CARSLGQGALAVGYTF.